A single sample gave rise to the 10 T cell receptor beta chains below, sequenced in a study of shared T cell receptors in the human thymus. Here immunoSEQ multiplex PCR was the method, and the copy in TCRdb shows in-frame clones only, minus some. The sample shows approximately 760,000 clones, 80% to 90% of them seen only once. This same sample was also taken into another study, of human thymus T cells.

Sequencing used thymocytes. These receptors were taken from a girl under three years old with a congenital heart defect.

V is TRBV6-1 and J is TRBJ1-5; TRBD1 might be the D (5 bases). Germline V gene data show CDR1 as MNHNS and CDR2 as SASEGT. There are 13 residues in the CDR3. Trimming removed 4 bases at V and 7 bases at J, with 11 bases between. DNA for the CDR3: TGTGCCAGCAGTGTAGGGGTAAGACAGCCCCAGCATTTT. Translating gives CASSVGVRQPQHF.

The chain is built from TRBV5-1 and TRBJ1-6; 7 bases agree with TRBD1. The CDR3 sequence is 15 residues long. Germline CDR1 SGHRS, CDR2 YFSETQ. V shed 4 bases and J 6 bases; nucleotides not matched to a gene: 7. As DNA, the CDR3 is TGCGCCAGCAGCCACGGACAGGTTACTAATTCACCCCTCCACTTT. Translation gives CASSHGQVTNSPLHF.

Comment on this clone: This sample includes further DNA sequences coding for the same CDR3. This chain uses TRBV4-1 with TRBJ1-6, with 7 bases aligning to TRBD1. The germline CDR1 and CDR2 sequences are MGHRA and YSYEKL. The CDR3 consists of 14 residues. The V gene end was trimmed by 1 base and the J gene end by 6 bases; junction bases not matched to a gene: 0. CDR3 nucleotide sequence: TGCGCCAGCAGCCAAGGACAGGGTAATTCACCCCTCCACTTT. It is translated as CASSQGQGNSPLHF.

The CDR3 DNA is TGTGCCAGCAGTCGCCTGGGGGGGCATGGCTACACCTTC. Its translation is CASSRLGGHGYTF. The chain employs TRBV6-4 and TRBJ1-2; a weak D match, TRBD1 (6 bases). The CDR3 loop spans 13 amino acids. Germline CDR1 MRHNA, CDR2 SNTAGT. The ends were cut back, 5 bases at V and 6 bases at J, with 13 bases in the middle.

The chain couples TRBV6-6 to TRBJ1-1; 7 bases are shared with TRBD1. The junction had 9 bases not matched to a gene; V was cut back by 5 bases and J by 0 bases. The germline V gene encodes CDR1 MNHNY and CDR2 SVGAGI (reference sequence). This CDR3 contains 16 residues. The CDR3 region has the DNA TGTGCCAGCAGTACCAGTACAGGGGACGTGAACACTGAAGCTTTCTTT. This codes for CASSTSTGDVNTEAFF.

The V gene is TRBV5-1, the J gene TRBJ2-3; 11 bases match TRBD2. This CDR3 region has 16 residues. Losses at the gene ends were 3 bases for V and 1 base for J; bases not matched to a gene: 4. From germline, CDR1 is SGHRS and CDR2 YFSETQ. The CDR3 loop is CASSSHSGGGTDTQYF. Written as DNA, the CDR3 is TGCGCCAGCAGCTCCCATAGCGGGGGGGGCACAGATACGCAGTATTTT.

The rearrangement uses TRBV19 and TRBJ1-3; D call uncertain. The CDR3 runs to 14 residues. Germline CDR1 reads LNHDA; CDR2 reads SQIVND (reference sequence). Trimming left V 3 bases short and J 0 bases short, with 6 bases between. CDR3 bases: TGTGCCAGTAGTATCCGGTCCTCTGGAAACACCATATATTTT. Residues: CASSIRSSGNTIYF.

V usage is TRBV27 and J usage is TRBJ2-1; D uncertain. Germline values: CDR1 MNHEY, CDR2 SMNVEV (reference sequence). The V gene lost 2 bases and the J gene lost 4 bases, with 18 bases spanning the gap. CDR3 length: 17 residues. This CDR3 reads CASSLLGHQPIYNEQFF. The CDR3 bases are TGTGCCAGCAGTTTACTCGGTCACCAACCGATTTACAATGAGCAGTTCTTC.

This chain uses TRBV5-1 with TRBJ2-3; tentative D call: TRBD1 (6 bases). The V end lost 4 bases, the J end lost 2 bases, and 14 bases lay between the germline ends. Germline lookup yields CDR1 SGHRS and CDR2 YFSETQ. The CDR3 is 15 amino acids. The CDR3 loop reads CASSPLGHHTDTQYF. CDR3 sequence (DNA): TGCGCCAGCAGCCCACTGGGACACCACACAGATACGCAGTATTTT.

The sample holds a few counts of this clone. The chain's CDR3 is CASSQSSDRGATDTQYF. Written as DNA, the CDR3 is TGCGCCAGCAGCCAATCCTCAGACAGGGGGGCGACAGATACGCAGTATTTT. V is TRBV4-3 and J is TRBJ2-3; 9 bases are shared with TRBD1. V trimming: 2 bases; J trimming: 3 bases; junction bases outside the gene matches: 9. Germline loops: CDR1 LGHNA, CDR2 YSLEER. The CDR3 extends over 17 amino acids.